A selection of T cell receptor beta chains follows, all from one sample in a study of T cell responses to AZD1222 COVID-19 vaccine. TCRdb's table, derived via immunoSEQ multiplex PCR, lists solely in-frame clones and lacks some. Of some 120,000 clones in the sample, about 85% were seen once. The input for sequencing was peripheral blood, taken on day 0 of AZD1222 vaccination. Source of these receptors: an adult in good health. CDR3s include the opening cysteine and the closing phenylalanine or tryptophan.

TRBV27	TRBJ1-3	14	CASSLGQVGDTIYF
TRBV19	TRBJ1-2	14	CASSILTGTGGYTF
TRBV27	TRBJ2-7	15	CASRLTTGASYEQYF
TRBV6-4	TRBJ1-2	13	CASRGPSEWGYTF
TRBV9	TRBJ2-7	13	CASSVGITSEQYF
TRBV4-3	TRBJ2-5	14	CASSQERWQETQYF
TRBV19	TRBJ1-1	13	CASSRTVNTEAFF
TRBV6-5	TRBJ2-7	14	CASSLDSFAYEQYF
TRBV30	TRBJ2-7	13	CAWSSGVSYEQYF
TRBV7-9	TRBJ2-5	15	CASSSWTSGQETQYF
TRBV5-6	TRBJ1-2	13	CASSLGQGRRYTF
TRBV7-9	TRBJ2-6	16	CASSLTGGPGANVLTF